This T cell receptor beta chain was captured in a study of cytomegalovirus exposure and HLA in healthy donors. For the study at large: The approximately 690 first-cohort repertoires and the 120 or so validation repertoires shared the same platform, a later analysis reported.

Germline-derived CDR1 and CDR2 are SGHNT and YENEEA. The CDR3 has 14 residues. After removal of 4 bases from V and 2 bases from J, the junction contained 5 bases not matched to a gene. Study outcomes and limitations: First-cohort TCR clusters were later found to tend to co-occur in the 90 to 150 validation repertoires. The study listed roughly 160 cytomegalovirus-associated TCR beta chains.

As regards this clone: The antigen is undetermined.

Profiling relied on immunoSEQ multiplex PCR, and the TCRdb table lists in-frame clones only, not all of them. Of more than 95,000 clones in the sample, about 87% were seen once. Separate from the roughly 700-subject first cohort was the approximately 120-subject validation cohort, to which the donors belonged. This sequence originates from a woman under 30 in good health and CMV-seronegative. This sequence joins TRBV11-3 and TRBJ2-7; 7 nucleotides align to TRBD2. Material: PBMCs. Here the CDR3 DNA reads TGTGCCAGCAGCTCTGGCGGGAGCGCCTACGAGCAGTACTTC. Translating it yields CASSSGGSAYEQYF.